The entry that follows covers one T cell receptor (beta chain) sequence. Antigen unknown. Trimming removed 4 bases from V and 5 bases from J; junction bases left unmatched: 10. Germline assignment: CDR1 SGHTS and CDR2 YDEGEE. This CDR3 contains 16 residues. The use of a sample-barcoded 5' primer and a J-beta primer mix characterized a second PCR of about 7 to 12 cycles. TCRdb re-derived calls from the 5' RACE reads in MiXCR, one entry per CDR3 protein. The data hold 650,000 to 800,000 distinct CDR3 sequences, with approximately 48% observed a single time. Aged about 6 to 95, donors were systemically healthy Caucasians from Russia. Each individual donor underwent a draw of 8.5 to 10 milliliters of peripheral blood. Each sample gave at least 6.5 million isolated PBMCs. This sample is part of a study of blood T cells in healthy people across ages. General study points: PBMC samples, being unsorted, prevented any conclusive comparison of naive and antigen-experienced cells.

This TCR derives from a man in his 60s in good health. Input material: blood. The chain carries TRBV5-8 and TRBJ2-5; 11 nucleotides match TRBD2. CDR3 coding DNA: TGTGCCAGCAGCCCTGGGACTAGCGGCCGACCGGAGACCCAGTACTTC. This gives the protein CASSPGTSGRPETQYF.